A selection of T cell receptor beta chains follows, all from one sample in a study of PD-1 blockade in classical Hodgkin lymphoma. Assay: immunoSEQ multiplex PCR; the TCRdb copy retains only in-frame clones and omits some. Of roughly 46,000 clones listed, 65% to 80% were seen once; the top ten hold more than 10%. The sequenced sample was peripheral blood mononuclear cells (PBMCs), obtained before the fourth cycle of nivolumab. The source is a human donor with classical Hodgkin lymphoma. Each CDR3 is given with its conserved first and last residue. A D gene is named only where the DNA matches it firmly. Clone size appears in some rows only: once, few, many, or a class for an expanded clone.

CDR3 protein: CASSPGYEQYF
CDR3 DNA: TGTGCCAGCAGCCCAGGTTACGAGCAGTACTTC
V gene: TRBV7-9
D gene: -
clone size: few
J gene: TRBJ2-7

CDR3 protein: CASSKDRNYGYTF
CDR3 DNA: TGTGCCAGCAGCAAGGACAGGAATTATGGCTACACCTTC
V gene: TRBV2
D gene: TRBD1
clone size: -
J gene: TRBJ1-2

CDR3 protein: CASSLSGGNTGELFF
CDR3 DNA: TGTGCCAGCAGCTTGTCCGGGGGAAACACCGGGGAGCTGTTTTTT
V gene: TRBV5-6
D gene: -
clone size: -
J gene: TRBJ2-2

CDR3 protein: CAWGDGGNEQFF
CDR3 DNA: TGTGCCTGGGGGGACGGAGGCAATGAGCAGTTCTTC
V gene: TRBV30
D gene: -
clone size: -
J gene: TRBJ2-1

CDR3 protein: CASRHTYYEQYF
CDR3 DNA: TGTGCCAGCAGGCACACCTACTACGAGCAGTACTTC
V gene: TRBV6-1
D gene: -
clone size: -
J gene: TRBJ2-7

CDR3 protein: CASSSGSEETQYF
CDR3 DNA: TGTGCCAGCAGTTCCGGGTCGGAGGAGACCCAGTACTTC
V gene: TRBV2
D gene: -
clone size: once
J gene: TRBJ2-5

CDR3 protein: CSAGDSNYGYTF
CDR3 DNA: TGCAGCGCCGGCGATAGCAACTATGGCTACACCTTC
V gene: TRBV29-1
D gene: -
clone size: -
J gene: TRBJ1-2

CDR3 protein: CASSLYRGRNTGELFF
CDR3 DNA: TGTGCCAGCAGCTTATACAGGGGGCGGAACACCGGGGAGCTGTTTTTT
V gene: TRBV11-2
D gene: TRBD1
clone size: -
J gene: TRBJ2-2

CDR3 protein: CASSLDRGRTAGRVYGYTF
CDR3 DNA: TGTGCCAGCAGCTTGGATCGTGGAAGGACAGCAGGAAGGGTCTATGGCTACACCTTC
V gene: TRBV5-6
D gene: -
clone size: -
J gene: TRBJ1-2

CDR3 protein: CASSEGNQGIDTQYF
CDR3 DNA: TGTGCCAGCAGTGAAGGGAACCAGGGGATAGATACGCAGTATTTT
V gene: TRBV2
D gene: -
clone size: -
J gene: TRBJ2-3

CDR3 protein: CASSHGQINTEAFF
CDR3 DNA: TGTGCCAGCAGCCACGGACAGATCAACACTGAAGCTTTCTTT
V gene: TRBV7-2
D gene: -
clone size: -
J gene: TRBJ1-1

CDR3 protein: CASSQETYREPNEQFF
CDR3 DNA: TGCGCCAGCAGCCAAGAGACATACCGGGAGCCAAATGAGCAGTTCTTC
V gene: TRBV4-1
D gene: -
clone size: -
J gene: TRBJ2-1

CDR3 protein: CASSQGQGNQPQHF
CDR3 DNA: TGTGCCAGCTCCCAGGGACAGGGTAATCAGCCCCAGCATTTT
V gene: TRBV2
D gene: TRBD1
clone size: -
J gene: TRBJ1-5

CDR3 protein: CASSVEQGIGYTF
CDR3 DNA: TGTGCCAGCAGCGTGGAACAGGGGATTGGCTACACCTTC
V gene: TRBV11-3
D gene: TRBD1
clone size: -
J gene: TRBJ1-2

CDR3 protein: CARNPQQGAYGYTF
CDR3 DNA: TGTGCCAGAAACCCTCAGCAGGGGGCGTATGGCTACACCTTC
V gene: TRBV5-3
D gene: TRBD1
clone size: -
J gene: TRBJ1-2

CDR3 protein: CATSRGAQSYNEQFF
CDR3 DNA: TGTGCCACCAGCAGAGGGGCACAGTCCTACAATGAGCAGTTCTTC
V gene: TRBV15
D gene: -
clone size: once
J gene: TRBJ2-1

CDR3 protein: CASSQASTSGSTDTQYF
CDR3 DNA: TGTGCCAGCAGCCAGGCATCGACTAGCGGGAGCACAGATACGCAGTATTTT
V gene: TRBV4-2
D gene: TRBD2
clone size: -
J gene: TRBJ2-3

CDR3 protein: CASSYWGLLPQETQYF
CDR3 DNA: TGTGCCAGCAGCTATTGGGGACTCCTACCTCAAGAGACCCAGTACTTC
V gene: TRBV7-2
D gene: -
clone size: few
J gene: TRBJ2-5

CDR3 protein: CASSLTPSYEQYF
CDR3 DNA: TGTGCCAGCAGCTTAACACCCTCCTACGAGCAGTACTTC
V gene: TRBV5-4
D gene: -
clone size: -
J gene: TRBJ2-7

CDR3 protein: CASTYQDRARGNSYEQYF
CDR3 DNA: TGTGCCAGCACGTACCAGGACAGGGCAAGGGGGAATTCCTACGAGCAGTACTTC
V gene: TRBV28
D gene: TRBD1
clone size: -
J gene: TRBJ2-7

CDR3 protein: CASSFNGGSYEQYF
CDR3 DNA: TGCGCCAGCAGCTTTAACGGCGGCTCCTACGAGCAGTACTTC
V gene: TRBV5-1
D gene: -
clone size: -
J gene: TRBJ2-7

CDR3 protein: CASSVGQGKENSPLHF
CDR3 DNA: TGTGCCAGCAGCGTGGGACAGGGGAAAGAAAATTCACCCCTCCACTTT
V gene: TRBV9
D gene: TRBD1
clone size: once
J gene: TRBJ1-6

CDR3 protein: CASSLVFGGELFF
CDR3 DNA: TGTGCCAGCAGCTTGGTTTTCGGAGGGGAGCTGTTTTTT
V gene: TRBV5-4
D gene: -
clone size: -
J gene: TRBJ2-2

CDR3 protein: CASSQDSRSTDTQYF
CDR3 DNA: TGTGCCAGCAGCCAAGACAGCAGAAGCACAGATACGCAGTATTTT
V gene: TRBV4-2
D gene: -
clone size: few
J gene: TRBJ2-3

CDR3 protein: CASSLNPGSNQPQHF
CDR3 DNA: TGCGCCAGCAGCTTGAACCCGGGGAGCAATCAGCCCCAGCATTTT
V gene: TRBV5-1
D gene: -
clone size: -
J gene: TRBJ1-5

CDR3 protein: CASMGATSGNTIYF
CDR3 DNA: TGTGCCAGCATGGGGGCCACCTCTGGAAACACCATATATTTT
V gene: TRBV2
D gene: -
clone size: -
J gene: TRBJ1-3

CDR3 protein: CASSVDGYTDTQYF
CDR3 DNA: TGTGCCAGCAGCGTAGACGGGTACACAGATACGCAGTATTTT
V gene: TRBV9
D gene: -
clone size: few
J gene: TRBJ2-3

CDR3 protein: CASSKIVGLAGGNEQFF
CDR3 DNA: TGTGCCAGCAGTAAAATTGTAGGACTAGCGGGAGGCAATGAGCAGTTCTTC
V gene: TRBV7-6
D gene: TRBD2
clone size: -
J gene: TRBJ2-1

CDR3 protein: CASSEALLSLIYGYTF
CDR3 DNA: TGTGCCAGCAGTGAAGCGCTCCTGTCCCTGATCTATGGCTACACCTTC
V gene: TRBV6-1
D gene: -
clone size: -
J gene: TRBJ1-2

CDR3 protein: CASRGSTHEQYF
CDR3 DNA: TGTGCCAGCAGAGGAAGTACTCACGAGCAGTACTTC
V gene: TRBV28
D gene: -
clone size: once
J gene: TRBJ2-7

CDR3 protein: CASSELAGDTQYF
CDR3 DNA: TGCGCCAGCAGTGAACTAGCGGGAGATACGCAGTATTTT
V gene: TRBV10-1
D gene: TRBD2
clone size: -
J gene: TRBJ2-3

CDR3 protein: CASSYSGLTATDTQYF
CDR3 DNA: TGTGCCAGCAGTTACTCGGGTTTGACAGCCACAGATACGCAGTATTTT
V gene: TRBV6-6
D gene: -
clone size: -
J gene: TRBJ2-3

CDR3 protein: CASSWGGRGETQYF
CDR3 DNA: TGTGCCAGCAGCTGGGGCGGGAGGGGGGAGACCCAGTACTTC
V gene: TRBV2
D gene: TRBD2
clone size: -
J gene: TRBJ2-5

CDR3 protein: CASSEWGGRGQDEQYF
CDR3 DNA: TGTGCCAGCAGTGAATGGGGGGGCAGGGGGCAGGACGAGCAGTACTTC
V gene: TRBV6-1
D gene: -
clone size: few
J gene: TRBJ2-7

CDR3 protein: CASSPPGQIAGGPGETQYF
CDR3 DNA: TGTGCCAGCAGCCCGCCGGGACAGATAGCGGGAGGGCCCGGGGAGACCCAGTACTTC
V gene: TRBV5-4
D gene: TRBD2
clone size: -
J gene: TRBJ2-5

CDR3 protein: CASQNDLSTDTQYF
CDR3 DNA: TGTGCCAGCCAGAACGATTTGAGCACAGATACGCAGTATTTT
V gene: TRBV27
D gene: -
clone size: -
J gene: TRBJ2-3

CDR3 protein: CASSLLLGAGRTNQPQHF
CDR3 DNA: TGTGCCAGCAGTTTATTACTTGGGGCAGGGAGGACCAATCAGCCCCAGCATTTT
V gene: TRBV28
D gene: -
clone size: -
J gene: TRBJ1-5

CDR3 protein: CASSGALYTEAFF
CDR3 DNA: TGTGCCAGCAGCGGGGCTCTCTACACTGAAGCTTTCTTT
V gene: TRBV9
D gene: -
clone size: -
J gene: TRBJ1-1

CDR3 protein: CATDTQYF
CDR3 DNA: TGTGCCACCGATACGCAGTATTTT
V gene: TRBV9
D gene: -
clone size: -
J gene: TRBJ2-3

CDR3 protein: CASSLDRPVRGQYF
CDR3 DNA: TGTGCCAGCAGCCTAGACAGGCCCGTCCGGGGGCAGTATTTT
V gene: TRBV11-3
D gene: -
clone size: -
J gene: TRBJ2-3

CDR3 protein: CASSVRDNNEQFF
CDR3 DNA: TGTGCCAGCAGCGTCCGGGACAACAATGAGCAGTTCTTC
V gene: TRBV4-2
D gene: -
clone size: few
J gene: TRBJ2-1

CDR3 protein: CASSAGRSNYGYTF
CDR3 DNA: TGCGCCAGCAGCGCAGGACGGTCTAACTATGGCTACACCTTC
V gene: TRBV4-1
D gene: -
clone size: -
J gene: TRBJ1-2

CDR3 protein: CASSPRPEFYGYTF
CDR3 DNA: TGTGCCAGCTCACCACGTCCGGAGTTCTATGGCTACACCTTC
V gene: TRBV18
D gene: -
clone size: few
J gene: TRBJ1-2

CDR3 protein: CASSIGGLRSTDTQYF
CDR3 DNA: TGTGCCAGTAGTATCGGGGGGCTCAGGAGCACAGATACGCAGTATTTT
V gene: TRBV19
D gene: -
clone size: -
J gene: TRBJ2-3